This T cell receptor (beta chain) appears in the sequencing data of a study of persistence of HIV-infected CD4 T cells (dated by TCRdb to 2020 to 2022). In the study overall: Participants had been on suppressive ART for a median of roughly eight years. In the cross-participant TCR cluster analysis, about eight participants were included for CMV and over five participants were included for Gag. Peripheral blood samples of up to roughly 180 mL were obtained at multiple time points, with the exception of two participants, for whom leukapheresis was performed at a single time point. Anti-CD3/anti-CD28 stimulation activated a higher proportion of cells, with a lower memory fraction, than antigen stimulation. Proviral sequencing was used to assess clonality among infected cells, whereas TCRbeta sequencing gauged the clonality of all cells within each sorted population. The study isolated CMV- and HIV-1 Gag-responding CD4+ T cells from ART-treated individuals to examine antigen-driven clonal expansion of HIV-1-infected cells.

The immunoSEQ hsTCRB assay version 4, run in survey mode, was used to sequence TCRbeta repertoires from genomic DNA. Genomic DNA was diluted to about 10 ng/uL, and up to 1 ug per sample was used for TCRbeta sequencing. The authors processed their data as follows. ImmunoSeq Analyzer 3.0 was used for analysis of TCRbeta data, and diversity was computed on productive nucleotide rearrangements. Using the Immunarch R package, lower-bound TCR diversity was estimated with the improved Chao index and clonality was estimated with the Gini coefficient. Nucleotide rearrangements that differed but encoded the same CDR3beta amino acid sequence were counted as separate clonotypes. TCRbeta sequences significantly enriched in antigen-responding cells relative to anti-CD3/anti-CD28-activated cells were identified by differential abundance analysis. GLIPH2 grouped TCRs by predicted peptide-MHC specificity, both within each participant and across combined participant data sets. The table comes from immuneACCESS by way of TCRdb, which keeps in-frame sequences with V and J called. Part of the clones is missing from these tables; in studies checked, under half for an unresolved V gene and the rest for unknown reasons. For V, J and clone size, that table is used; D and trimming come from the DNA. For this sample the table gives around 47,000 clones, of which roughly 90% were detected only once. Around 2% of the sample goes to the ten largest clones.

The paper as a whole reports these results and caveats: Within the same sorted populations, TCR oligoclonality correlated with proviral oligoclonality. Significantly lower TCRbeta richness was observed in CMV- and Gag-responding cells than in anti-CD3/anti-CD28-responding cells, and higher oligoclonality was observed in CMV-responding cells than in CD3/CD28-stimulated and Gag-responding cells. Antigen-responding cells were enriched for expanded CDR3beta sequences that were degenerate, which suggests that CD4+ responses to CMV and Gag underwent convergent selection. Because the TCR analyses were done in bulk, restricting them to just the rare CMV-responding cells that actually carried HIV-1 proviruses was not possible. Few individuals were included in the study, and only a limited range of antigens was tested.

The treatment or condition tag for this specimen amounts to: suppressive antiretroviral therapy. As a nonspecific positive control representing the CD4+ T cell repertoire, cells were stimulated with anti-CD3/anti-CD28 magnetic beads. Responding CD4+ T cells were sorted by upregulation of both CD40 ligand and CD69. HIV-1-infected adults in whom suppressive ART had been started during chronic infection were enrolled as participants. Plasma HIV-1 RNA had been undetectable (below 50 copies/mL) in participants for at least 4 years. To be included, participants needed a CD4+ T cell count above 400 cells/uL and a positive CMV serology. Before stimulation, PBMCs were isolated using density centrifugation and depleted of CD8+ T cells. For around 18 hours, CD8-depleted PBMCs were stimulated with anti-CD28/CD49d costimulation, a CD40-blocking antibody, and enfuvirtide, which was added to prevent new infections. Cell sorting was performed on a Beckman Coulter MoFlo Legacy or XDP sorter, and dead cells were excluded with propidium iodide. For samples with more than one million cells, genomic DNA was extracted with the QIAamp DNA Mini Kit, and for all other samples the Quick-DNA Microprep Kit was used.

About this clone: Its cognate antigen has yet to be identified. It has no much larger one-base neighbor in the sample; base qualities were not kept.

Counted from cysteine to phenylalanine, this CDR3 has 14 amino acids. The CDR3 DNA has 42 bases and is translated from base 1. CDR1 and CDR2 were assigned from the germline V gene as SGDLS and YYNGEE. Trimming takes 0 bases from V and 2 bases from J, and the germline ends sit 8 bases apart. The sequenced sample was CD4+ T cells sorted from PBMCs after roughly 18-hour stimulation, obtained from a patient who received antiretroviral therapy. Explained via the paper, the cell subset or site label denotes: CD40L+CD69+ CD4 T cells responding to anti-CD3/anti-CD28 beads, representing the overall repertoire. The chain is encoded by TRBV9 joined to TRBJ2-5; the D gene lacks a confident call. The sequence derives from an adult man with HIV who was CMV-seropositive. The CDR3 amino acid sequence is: CASSVGGSQETQYF. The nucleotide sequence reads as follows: TGTGCCAGCAGCGTAGGAGGCTCGCAAGAGACCCAGTACTTC.